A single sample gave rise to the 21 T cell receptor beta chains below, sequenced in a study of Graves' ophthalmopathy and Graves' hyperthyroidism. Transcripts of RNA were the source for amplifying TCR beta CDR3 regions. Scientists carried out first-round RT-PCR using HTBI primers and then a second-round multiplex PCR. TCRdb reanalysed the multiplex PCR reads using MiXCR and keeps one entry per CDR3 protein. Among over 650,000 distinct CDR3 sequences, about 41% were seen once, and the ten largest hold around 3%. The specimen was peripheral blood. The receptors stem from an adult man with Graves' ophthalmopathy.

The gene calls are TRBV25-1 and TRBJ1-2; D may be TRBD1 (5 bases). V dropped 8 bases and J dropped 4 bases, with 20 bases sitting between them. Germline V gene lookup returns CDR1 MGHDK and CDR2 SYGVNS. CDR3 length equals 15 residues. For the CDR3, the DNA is TGTGCCAGCTCCGGAGCAGGGACCGTCTTCTATGGCTACACCTTC. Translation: CASSGAGTVFYGYTF.

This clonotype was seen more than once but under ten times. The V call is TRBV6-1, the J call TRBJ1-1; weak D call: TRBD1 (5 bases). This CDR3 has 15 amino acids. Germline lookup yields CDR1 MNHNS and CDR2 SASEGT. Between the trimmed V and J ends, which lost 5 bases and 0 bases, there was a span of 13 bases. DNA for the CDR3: TGTGCCAGCAGTACGATCCAGGGTATGAACACTGAAGCTTTCTTT. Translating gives CASSTIQGMNTEAFF.

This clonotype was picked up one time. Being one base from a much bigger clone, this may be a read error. For the CDR3, the DNA is TGTGCCATCAGTTCCGACGGCCGCCAGTACTTC. Translation gives CAISSDGRQYF. J is TRBJ2-7 and V is TRBV10-3, with D unclear. Germline loops: CDR1 ENHRY, CDR2 SYGVKD. V was shortened by 5 bases and J by 10 bases, with 12 bases between the two germline ends. This CDR3 region has 11 residues.

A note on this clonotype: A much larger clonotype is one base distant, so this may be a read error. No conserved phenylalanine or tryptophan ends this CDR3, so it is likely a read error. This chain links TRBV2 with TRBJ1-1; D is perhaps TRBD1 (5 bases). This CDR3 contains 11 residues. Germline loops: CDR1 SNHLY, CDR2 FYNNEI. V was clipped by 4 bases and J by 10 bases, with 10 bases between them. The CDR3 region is CASSGGFAAFS. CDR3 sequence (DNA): TGTGCCAGCAGTGGGGGGTTTGCAGCTTTCTCT.

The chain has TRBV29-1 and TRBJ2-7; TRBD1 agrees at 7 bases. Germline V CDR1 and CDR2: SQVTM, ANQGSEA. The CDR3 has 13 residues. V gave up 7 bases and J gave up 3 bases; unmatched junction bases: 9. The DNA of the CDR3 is TGCAGCGCCGAGGGGGCAGGGGACTACGAGCAGTACTTC. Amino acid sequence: CSAEGAGDYEQYF.

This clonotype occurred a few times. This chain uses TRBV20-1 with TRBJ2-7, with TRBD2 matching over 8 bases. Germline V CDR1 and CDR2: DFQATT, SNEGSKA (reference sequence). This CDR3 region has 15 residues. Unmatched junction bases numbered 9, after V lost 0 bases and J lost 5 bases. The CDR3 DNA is TGCAGTGCTAGAGATGATGAGCGGGAGACGAACGAGCAGTACTTC. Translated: CSARDDERETNEQYF.

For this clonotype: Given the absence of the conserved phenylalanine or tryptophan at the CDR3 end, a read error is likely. Here the CDR3 DNA reads TGCGCCAGCAGCCCAGGGACAGCTAATCAGCCCCAGCATTGT. It yields the protein CASSPGTANQPQHC. The V gene is TRBV5-1, the J gene TRBJ1-5; 7 nucleotides line up with TRBD1. There are 14 residues in the CDR3. Germline V gives CDR1 SGHRS, CDR2 YFSETQ. Trimming cost V 4 bases and J 4 bases; bases outside gene matches: 5.

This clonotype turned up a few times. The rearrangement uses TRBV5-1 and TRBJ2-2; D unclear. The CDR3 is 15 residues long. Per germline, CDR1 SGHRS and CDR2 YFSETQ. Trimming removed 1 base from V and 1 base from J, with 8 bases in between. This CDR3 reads CASSLSTQNTGELFF. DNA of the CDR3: TGCGCCAGCAGCTTGTCTACCCAGAACACCGGGGAGCTGTTTTTT.

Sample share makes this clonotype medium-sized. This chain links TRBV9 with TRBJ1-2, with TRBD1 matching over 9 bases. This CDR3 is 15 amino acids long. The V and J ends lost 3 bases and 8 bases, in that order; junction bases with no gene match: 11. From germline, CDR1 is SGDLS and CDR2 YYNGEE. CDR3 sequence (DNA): TGTGCCAGCAGCGGAAATGACAGGGGGAATTTCGGCTACACCTTC. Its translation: CASSGNDRGNFGYTF. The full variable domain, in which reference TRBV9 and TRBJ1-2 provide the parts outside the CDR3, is DSGVTQTPKHLITATGQRVTLRCSPRSGDLSVYWYQQSLDQGLQFLIQYYNGEERAKGNILERFSAQQFPDLHSELNLSSLELGDSALYFCASSGNDRGNFGYTFGSGTRLTVV.

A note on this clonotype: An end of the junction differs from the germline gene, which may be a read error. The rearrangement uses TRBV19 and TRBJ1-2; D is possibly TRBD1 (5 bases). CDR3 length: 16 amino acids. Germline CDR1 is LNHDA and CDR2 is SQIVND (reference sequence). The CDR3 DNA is TGTGCCAGCAGTTTAGAAGCCCGGACAACTAACTATGGCTACATCTTC. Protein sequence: CASSLEARTTNYGYIF.

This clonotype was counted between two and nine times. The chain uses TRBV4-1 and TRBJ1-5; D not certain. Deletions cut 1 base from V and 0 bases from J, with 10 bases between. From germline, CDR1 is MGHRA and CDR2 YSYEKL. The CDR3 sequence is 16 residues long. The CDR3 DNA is TGCGCCAGCAGCCAAGTTACCGGACTTAGCAATCAGCCCCAGCATTTT. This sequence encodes CASSQVTGLSNQPQHF.

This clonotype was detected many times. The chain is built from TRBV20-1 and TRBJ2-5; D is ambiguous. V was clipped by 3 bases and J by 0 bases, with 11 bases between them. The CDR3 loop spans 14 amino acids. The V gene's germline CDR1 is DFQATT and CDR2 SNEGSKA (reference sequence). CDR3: CSARRQVYQETQYF. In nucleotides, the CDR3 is TGCAGTGCTAGGCGCCAGGTTTACCAAGAGACCCAGTACTTC.

The CDR3 DNA is TGTGCCAGCAGCGGTACCGGGGACAACCGGTTCTTC. Translation: CASSGTGDNRFF. The J gene is TRBJ2-1, the V gene TRBV7-9, with a possible D match to TRBD1 (6 bases). CDR3 size: 12 residues. Germline V gene sequence: CDR1 SEHNR, CDR2 FQNEAQ (reference sequence). The V end lost 5 bases, the J end lost 15 bases, and 17 bases lay between the germline ends.

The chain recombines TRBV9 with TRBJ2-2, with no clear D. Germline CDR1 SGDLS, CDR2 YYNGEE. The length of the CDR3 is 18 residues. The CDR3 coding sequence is TGTGCTAGTGGTGTCCTCTTCGGGTCTACCTTGAACACCGGGGAGCTGTTTTTT. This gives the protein CASGVLFGSTLNTGELFF.

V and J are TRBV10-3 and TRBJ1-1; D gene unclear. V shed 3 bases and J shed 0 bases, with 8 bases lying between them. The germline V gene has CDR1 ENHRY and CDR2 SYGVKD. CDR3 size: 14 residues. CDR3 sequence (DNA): TGTGCCATCAGTGACACGGGAATGAACACTGAAGCTTTCTTT. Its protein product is CAISDTGMNTEAFF.

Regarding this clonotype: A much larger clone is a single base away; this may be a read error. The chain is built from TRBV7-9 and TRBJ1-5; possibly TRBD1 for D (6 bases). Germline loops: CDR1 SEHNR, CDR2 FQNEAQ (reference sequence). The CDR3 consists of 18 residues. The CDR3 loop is CASSIHWRDIAKNRPQHF. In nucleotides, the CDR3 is TGTGCCAGCAGCATCCATTGGAGGGACATAGCCAAAAATCGGCCCCAGCATTTT.

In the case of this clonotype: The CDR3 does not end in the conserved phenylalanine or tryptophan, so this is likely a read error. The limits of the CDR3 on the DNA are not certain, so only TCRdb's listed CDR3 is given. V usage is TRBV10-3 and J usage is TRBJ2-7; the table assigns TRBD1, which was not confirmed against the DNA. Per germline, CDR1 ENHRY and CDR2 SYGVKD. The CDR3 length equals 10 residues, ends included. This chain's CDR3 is CASSGGQGAL.

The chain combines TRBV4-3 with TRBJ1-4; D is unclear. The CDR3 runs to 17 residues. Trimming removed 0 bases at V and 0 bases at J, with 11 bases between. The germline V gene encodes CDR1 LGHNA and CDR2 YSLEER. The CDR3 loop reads CASSQEYSTATNEKLFF. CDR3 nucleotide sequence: TGCGCCAGCAGCCAAGAGTACAGTACCGCAACTAATGAAAAACTGTTTTTT.

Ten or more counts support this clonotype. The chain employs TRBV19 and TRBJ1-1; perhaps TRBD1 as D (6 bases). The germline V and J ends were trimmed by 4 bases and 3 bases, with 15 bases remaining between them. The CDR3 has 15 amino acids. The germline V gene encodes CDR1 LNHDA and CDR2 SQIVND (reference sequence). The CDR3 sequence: CASSTIWGADTEAFF. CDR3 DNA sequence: TGTGCCAGTAGTACGATATGGGGGGCAGACACTGAAGCTTTCTTT.

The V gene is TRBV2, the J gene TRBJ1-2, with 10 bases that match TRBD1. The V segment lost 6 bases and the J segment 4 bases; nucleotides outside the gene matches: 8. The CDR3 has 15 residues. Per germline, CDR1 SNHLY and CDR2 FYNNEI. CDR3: CASRWGTGDGYGYTF. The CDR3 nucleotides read TGTGCCAGCAGATGGGGGACAGGGGATGGCTATGGCTACACCTTC.

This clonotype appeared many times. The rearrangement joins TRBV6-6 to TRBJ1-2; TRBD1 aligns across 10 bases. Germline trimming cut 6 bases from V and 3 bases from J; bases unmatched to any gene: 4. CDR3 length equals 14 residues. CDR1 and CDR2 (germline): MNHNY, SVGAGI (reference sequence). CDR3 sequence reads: CASSGTGDDYGYTF. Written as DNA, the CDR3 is TGTGCCAGCAGCGGGACAGGGGACGACTATGGCTACACCTTC.